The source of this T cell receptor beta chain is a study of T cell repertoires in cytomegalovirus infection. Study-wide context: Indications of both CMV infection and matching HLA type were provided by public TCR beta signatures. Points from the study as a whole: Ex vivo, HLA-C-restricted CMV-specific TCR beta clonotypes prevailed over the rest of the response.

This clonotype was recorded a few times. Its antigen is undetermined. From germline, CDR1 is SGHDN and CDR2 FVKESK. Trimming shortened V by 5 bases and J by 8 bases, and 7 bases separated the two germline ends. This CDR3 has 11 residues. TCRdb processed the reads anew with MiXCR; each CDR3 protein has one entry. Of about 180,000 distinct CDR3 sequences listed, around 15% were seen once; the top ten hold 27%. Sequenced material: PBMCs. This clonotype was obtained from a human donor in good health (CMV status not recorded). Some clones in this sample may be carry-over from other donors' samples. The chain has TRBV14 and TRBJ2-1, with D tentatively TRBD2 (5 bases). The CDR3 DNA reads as TGTGCCAGCAGCAAGGAGGATGAGCAGTTCTTC. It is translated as CASSKEDEQFF.